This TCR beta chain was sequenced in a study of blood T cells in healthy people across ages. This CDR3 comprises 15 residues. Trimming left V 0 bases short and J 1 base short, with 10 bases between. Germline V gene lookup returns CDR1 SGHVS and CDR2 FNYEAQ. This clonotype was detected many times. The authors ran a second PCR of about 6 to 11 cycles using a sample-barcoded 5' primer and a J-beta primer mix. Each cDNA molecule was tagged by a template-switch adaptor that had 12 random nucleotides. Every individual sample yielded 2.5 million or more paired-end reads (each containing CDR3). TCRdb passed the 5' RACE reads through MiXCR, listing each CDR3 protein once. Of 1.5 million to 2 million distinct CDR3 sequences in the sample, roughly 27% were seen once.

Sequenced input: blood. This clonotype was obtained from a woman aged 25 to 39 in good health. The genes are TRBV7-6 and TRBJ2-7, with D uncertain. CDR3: CASSLATAVSYEQYF. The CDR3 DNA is TGTGCCAGCAGCTTAGCCACAGCCGTATCCTACGAGCAGTACTTC.